What follows describes a single T cell receptor beta chain. Its antigen remains unidentified. V lost 6 bases to trimming and J lost 4 bases, with 10 bases between them. The germline V gene has CDR1 MNHNY and CDR2 SVGAGI (reference sequence). The CDR3 extends over 12 amino acids. Sequencing was performed with immunoSEQ multiplex PCR; in TCRdb, only in-frame clones are kept and a portion is missing. The sample yields tens of thousands of clones, about 94% seen once. This record comes from a study of circulating and synovial CD4+ cells in juvenile arthritis. Study-wide results and caveats: Bulk blood CD4 samples held at least an order of magnitude more or fewer genomes than CPL.

This chain joins TRBV6-6 and TRBJ2-7, with D perhaps TRBD1 (6 bases). The receptor was isolated from a human donor with juvenile idiopathic arthritis. The specimen was CD4+ T cells from blood. CDR3 protein: CASSRQVYEQYF. CDR3 DNA: TGTGCCAGCAGCAGACAGGTTTACGAGCAGTACTTC.